This T cell receptor beta chain stems from a study of blood T cell repertoires in COVID-19. Study details: Sites across the United States, Italy and Spain contributed samples from acute and convalescent COVID-19.

Method: immunoSEQ multiplex PCR; TCRdb's copy keeps in-frame clones and lacks some. The data contain roughly 180,000 clones, 70% to 85% of them seen just once; the ten biggest clones take up more than 4.5%. The sequence came from a woman younger than 45 with acute or convalescent COVID-19. Input material: peripheral blood.

CDR3 amino acids: CASAKASGKTEAFF. The CDR3 DNA reads as TGTGCCAGCGCAAAAGCGTCGGGGAAGACTGAAGCTTTCTTT. This chain joins TRBV6-5 and TRBJ1-1; D is ambiguous. Trimming took 8 bases from V and 5 from J, leaving 18 bases between them. CDR3 size: 14 residues. From germline, CDR1 is MNHEY and CDR2 SVGAGI.